This paragraph covers one TCR beta chain sequence. At least ten counts were recorded for this clone. Its antigen has not been determined. The sample holds no much larger clone one base away, and base qualities are not on file. Libraries were made using PCR. The sequencer listed for this sample is Illumina HiSeq 4000. High-throughput sequencing was used to profile the CDR3 region of the TCR beta-chain in every patient. From the authors' description of their analysis: Drawing on CDR3 differences between clinicopathological groups, the researchers built a classifier meant to tell apart patients with distant-metastatic papillary thyroid cancer. The Shannon index was used to measure repertoire diversity, and the Morisita-Horn index was used to measure how similar tumor and blood repertoires were. TCRdb reworked the public reads: Q25 trimming with fastp, MiXCR clone assembly, productive beta chains retained. The V and J calls, along with clone size, are taken from TCRdb and not from the paper's own processing. For this sample the table gives some 46,000 clones, of which around 23% were detected only once. The ten largest account for around 3.6% of the sample.

The entry originates in a study of metastatic and nonmetastatic thyroid tumors (dated by TCRdb to 2019 to 2021). With respect to the entire study: Repertoires were compared across peripheral blood and tumor or nodule tissue samples from malignant and benign thyroid patients.

What the authors observed across the whole study: In both blood and tumor samples, TCR beta diversity was reported to be significantly higher in malignant tumors than in benign nodules.

No patient had received any treatment before thyroid surgery. Using T-cell receptor beta sequencing, the researchers looked back retrospectively at clinical samples from patients, gathered between the early 2010s and the late 2010s. The sequenced sample consisted of blood. This receptor was obtained from a male donor with papillary thyroid cancer or a benign thyroid nodule (not recorded which). Some clones in this sample may be carry-over from other donors' samples.

In nucleotide form, the sequence is TGTGCCAGCAGCTTAGGAGGCGGATCCTACGAGCAGTACTTC. The encoded protein is CASSLGGGSYEQYF. The chain joins TRBV7-6 to TRBJ2-7, with no reliable assignment of the D segment. Including the terminal cysteine and phenylalanine, the CDR3 comprises 14 residues. CDR3 DNA is the only sequence kept; it has 42 bases, read in frame from the first base. Between the V and J ends, shortened by 1 base and 1 base respectively, the junction contains 8 bases. The germline V gene supplies CDR1 SGHVS and CDR2 FNYEAQ.